This T cell receptor beta chain is from a study of identical twins. TCRdb re-analysed the 5' RACE reads in MiXCR, keeping a single row per CDR3 protein. There are nearly 250,000 distinct CDR3 sequences in the sample; 5.5% to 7% occur only once, and 3.6% lies in the top ten. There are a few counts of this clonotype. What it binds is not known. Study-wide findings and caveats: Weaker excess sharing between twins was seen in beta out-of-frame sequences.

Germline V gene data show CDR1 as LNHNV and CDR2 as YYDKDF (reference sequence). This CDR3 is 13 amino acids long. Trimming took off 0 bases at V and 9 bases at J, with 9 bases between the two ends. The same data also went into a second study, on yellow fever vaccine responses in identical twins. From that second work: Vaccine T cell responses of twins reportedly seemed partly convergent and partly personalized.

The clonotype was recovered from a woman aged 18-29 years in good health. The chain employs TRBV15 and TRBJ2-1; TRBD2 might be the D (6 bases). Sequenced: memory (CD45RO+) T cells sorted from blood. CDR3 amino acids: CATSRDGGIEQFF. The CDR3 DNA reads TGTGCCACCAGCAGAGATGGGGGGATTGAGCAGTTCTTC.